Listed here are 16 T cell receptor beta chains from one sample, sequenced in a study of spatial heterogeneity in lung cancer. TCRdb redid the calling of the 5' RACE reads with MiXCR, one entry per CDR3 protein. This table has 5,500 to 7,000 distinct CDR3 sequences, roughly 8% appearing once. Findings of the study overall: It was found that expanded intratumoral alpha and beta TCR counts tracked tumor mutation counts.

Their antigens are not known. Time point indicated: sample taken at primary tumor resection. The sample consisted of lung tumor tissue, taken at surgery. The receptors stem from a female donor with early-stage non-small cell lung cancer.

This clonotype was seen at least ten times. Since the library was made to target alpha chains, this beta chain is a stray read and its abundance is not meaningful. This chain connects TRBV6-5 to TRBJ2-5; D is unresolved. In germline, CDR1 is MNHEY, CDR2 SVGAGI. V was cut by 2 bases and J by 4 bases, with 11 bases left in between. The CDR3 extends over 14 amino acids. The DNA for the CDR3 is TGTGCCAGCAGTTACCAGAGGCCGGGAGAGACCCAGTACTTC. Residues: CASSYQRPGETQYF.

By sample fraction, this clonotype is medium-sized (0.01 to 0.1%). Little can be read into the size of this beta chain, an off-target read in a library designed for alpha chains. This chain uses TRBV20-1 with TRBJ2-5; 12 nucleotides align to TRBD2. Per germline, CDR1 DFQATT and CDR2 SNEGSKA (reference sequence). Losses at the gene ends were 3 bases for V and 7 bases for J; bases not matched to a gene: 9. The CDR3 has 15 residues. The CDR3 DNA sequence: TGCAGTGCTAGTCGCCTAGCGGGGGGGCCTGGGACCCAGTACTTC. Its translation: CSASRLAGGPGTQYF.

With respect to this clonotype: Found in a library prepared for alpha chains, this beta chain is an off-target read, and its abundance has little meaning. The gene calls are TRBV3-1 and TRBJ2-1; TRBD2 matches at 8 bases. The CDR3 is 14 amino acids. Losses at the gene ends were 0 bases for V and 9 bases for J; bases not matched to a gene: 4. The germline V gene encodes CDR1 LGHDT and CDR2 YNNKEL (reference sequence). CDR3 nucleotides: TGTGCCAGCAGCCAAGAGTCGGGAGGGAGTGAGCAGTTCTTC. Amino acid sequence: CASSQESGGSEQFF.

This clonotype has at least ten counts. Found in a library prepared for alpha chains, this beta chain is an off-target read, and its abundance has little meaning. V is TRBV19 and J is TRBJ2-3; 8 nucleotides line up with TRBD2. V shed 10 bases and J 3 bases; nucleotides not matched to a gene: 9. The CDR3 has 14 amino acids. Germline lookup yields CDR1 LNHDA and CDR2 SQIVND (reference sequence). DNA for the CDR3: TGTGCCACCGCGGCCCCTAGCGGGACAGATACGCAGTATTTT. This codes for CATAAPSGTDTQYF.

This clonotype is medium-sized (0.01 to 0.1%) in the sample. This beta chain came through as a stray read in a library set up for alpha chains, and its size says little. The CDR3 region has the DNA TGCGCCAGCAGCCAAGAATGGGGCCCGGCGCAGCCCCAGCATTTT. This encodes CASSQEWGPAQPQHF. The V and J genes are TRBV4-3 and TRBJ1-5, with D tentatively TRBD1 (5 bases). The CDR3 consists of 15 residues. V was shortened by 0 bases and J by 7 bases, with 13 bases between the two germline ends. The germline CDR1 and CDR2 sequences are LGHNA and YSLEER.

Relative to its sample, this clonotype is medium-sized. This beta chain lies outside the target of a library built for alpha chains; its clone size means little. The genes are TRBV11-1 and TRBJ2-2, with D perhaps assigned TRBD1 or TRBD2 (5 bases each). V lost 3 bases and J 2 bases, leaving 10 bases between the germline ends. CDR1 and CDR2 (germline): SGHAT, FQDESV (reference sequence). The CDR3 runs to 15 residues. CDR3 DNA sequence: TGTGCCAGCAGCTTGGGGGACCGAAACACCGGGGAGCTGTTTTTT. It is translated as CASSLGDRNTGELFF. Combining the CDR3 with reference TRBV11-1 and TRBJ2-2 gives the whole variable domain EAEVAQSPRYKITEKSQAVAFWCDPISGHATLYWYRQILGQGPELLVQFQDESVVDDSQLPKDRFSAERLKGVDSTLKIQPAELGDSAMYLCASSLGDRNTGELFFGEGSRLTVL.

This clonotype was seen at least ten times. This beta chain is an off-target read within a library intended for alpha chains, so its frequency means little. The V and J genes are TRBV20-1 and TRBJ2-1, with a tentative D call TRBD2 (5 bases). Germline CDR1 DFQATT, CDR2 SNEGSKA (reference sequence). V gave up 1 base and J gave up 9 bases, with 13 bases separating them. This CDR3 is 13 amino acids long. The CDR3: CSARVTSRAEQFF. The CDR3 nucleotides read TGCAGTGCTAGAGTAACTAGTAGGGCTGAGCAGTTCTTC.

This clonotype was recorded many times. Since it is a stray read in a library aimed at alpha chains, this beta chain has a size that is not meaningful. The chain recombines TRBV20-1 with TRBJ2-4; possibly TRBD1 or TRBD2 for D (6 bases each). Germline V gene data show CDR1 as DFQATT and CDR2 as SNEGSKA (reference sequence). The CDR3 runs 14 residues. The ends were cut back, 6 bases at V and 4 bases at J, with 16 bases in the middle. The CDR3 DNA reads TGCAGTGCGCCGCCCGGGGGCGGGAAAAACATTCAGTACTTC. It encodes CSAPPGGGKNIQYF.

There are many counts of this clonotype. Since the library was made to target alpha chains, this beta chain is a stray read and its abundance is not meaningful. The chain recombines TRBV18 with TRBJ2-5; no reliable D call. Trimming cost V 6 bases and J 0 bases, with 5 bases left between them. CDR1 and CDR2 (germline): KGHSH, LQKENI. The CDR3 extends over 12 amino acids. The chain's CDR3 is CASSMYQETQYF. Written as DNA, the CDR3 is TGTGCCAGCTCGATGTACCAAGAGACCCAGTACTTC.

This clonotype was seen many times. This beta chain came through as a stray read in a library set up for alpha chains, and its size says little. The chain uses TRBV11-2 and TRBJ1-2; weak D call: TRBD1 (5 bases). The germline gives CDR1 SGHAT, CDR2 FQNNGV. CDR3 length: 13 residues. V lost 4 bases, J lost 5 bases, and 11 bases lay in between. CDR3 sequence (DNA): TGTGCCAGCAGCTCCCAGGGTCCATATGGCTACACCTTC. It codes for CASSSQGPYGYTF.

At least ten counts were recorded for this clonotype. With the library built for alpha chains, this beta chain is off target and its frequency is not meaningful. The chain has TRBV7-3 and TRBJ2-3; a possible D gene is TRBD1 (6 bases). The CDR3 runs 15 residues. V shed 2 bases and J shed 5 bases, with 14 bases lying between them. Per germline, CDR1 SGHTA and CDR2 FQGTGA. The CDR3 nucleotides read TGTGCCAGCAGCTTAGGCACAGGGCTCGGAGATACGCAGTATTTT. This codes for CASSLGTGLGDTQYF.

Sample share makes this clonotype medium-sized. This beta chain lies outside the target of a library built for alpha chains; its clone size means little. The rearrangement joins TRBV28 to TRBJ1-1; a possible D gene is TRBD1 (5 bases). V was clipped by 5 bases and J by 10 bases, with 14 bases between them. Germline CDR1 is MDHEN and CDR2 is SYDVKM. This CDR3 has 12 amino acids. CDR3 coding DNA: TGTGCCAGCAGTCCCAGGGCCACCGCAGCTTTCTTT. It codes for CASSPRATAAFF.

This clonotype was counted many times. Because the library targeted alpha chains, this beta chain is an off-target read whose size means little. The chain carries TRBV5-4 and TRBJ2-1; 11 bases agree with TRBD2. V gave up 4 bases and J gave up 0 bases; unmatched junction bases: 3. The germline CDR1 and CDR2 sequences are SGHNT and YYREEE (reference sequence). CDR3 length: 16 amino acids. Here the CDR3 reads CASSLGTSGSYNEQFF. CDR3 nucleotide sequence: TGTGCCAGCAGCCTTGGGACTAGCGGCTCCTACAATGAGCAGTTCTTC.

There are many counts of this clonotype. Being off target in a library aimed at alpha chains, this beta chain has a size of little meaning. This rearrangement joins TRBV27 to TRBJ2-7, with 10 bases matching TRBD2. The germline CDR1 and CDR2 sequences are MNHEY and SMNVEV (reference sequence). V lost 4 bases, J lost 4 bases, and 4 bases stayed unmatched. CDR3 length: 14 residues. The chain's CDR3 is CASSSAGGRYEQYF. The CDR3 bases are TGTGCCAGCAGTTCAGCGGGAGGGCGGTACGAGCAGTACTTC.

Within the sample, this clonotype is medium-sized (0.01 to 0.1%). Because the library targeted alpha chains, this beta chain is an off-target read whose size means little. CDR3 residues: CASSPGTGLLNEQFF. In nucleotides, the CDR3 is TGTGCCAGCAGCCCCGGGACAGGGCTCCTCAATGAGCAGTTCTTC. The chain carries TRBV7-2 and TRBJ2-1; 9 nucleotides agree with TRBD1. With 5 bases clipped from V and 6 bases from J, the junction kept 8 bases outside the gene matches. The germline gives CDR1 SGHTA, CDR2 FQGNSA. The CDR3 has 15 amino acids.

The table lists this clonotype with many counts. This beta chain slipped into a library made for alpha chains as a stray read, so its size is not meaningful. V usage is TRBV6-5 and J usage is TRBJ2-7; perhaps TRBD1 as D (7 bases). With 4 bases removed from V and 7 bases from J, the gap between germline ends came to 11 bases. There are 12 residues in the CDR3. The germline gives CDR1 MNHEY, CDR2 SVGAGI. The CDR3 DNA sequence: TGTGCCAGCAGTTCAGGGGGGAGGGAGCAGTACTTC. Protein product: CASSSGGREQYF.